Presented here are 20 T cell receptor beta chains from one specimen sequenced in a study of spatial heterogeneity in lung cancer. The study's findings and limits: Expanded intratumoral alpha and beta TCR counts tracked tumor mutation counts.

Time point: sample taken at primary tumor resection. These receptors lack a known antigen. TCRdb passed the 5' RACE reads through MiXCR, listing each CDR3 protein once. The sample has some 3,800 distinct CDR3 sequences; about 9% are singletons. The sequenced sample was lung tumor tissue, obtained at surgery. The source is a male donor with early-stage non-small cell lung cancer.

By share, this clonotype counts as medium-sized. This beta chain represents an off-target read in a library built for alpha chains; its size is of limited meaning. In DNA, the CDR3 is TGTGCCAGCACCGAATCGGGTTACACCGGGGAGCTGTTTTTT. Translated, it gives CASTESGYTGELFF. The V gene is TRBV28, the J gene TRBJ2-2; D ambiguous. The length of the CDR3 is 14 residues. From germline, CDR1 is MDHEN and CDR2 SYDVKM. V was trimmed by 7 bases and J by 3 bases, leaving 12 bases between them.

This clonotype has ten or more counts. Because the library targeted alpha chains, this beta chain is an off-target read whose size means little. This chain joins TRBV11-2 and TRBJ2-7, with TRBD2 as a possible D gene (5 bases). Germline CDR1 SGHAT, CDR2 FQNNGV. The germline V and J ends were trimmed by 5 bases and 7 bases, with 21 bases remaining between them. CDR3 length: 15 residues. The CDR3 here is CASSPVGGLLREQYF. As DNA, the CDR3 is TGTGCCAGCAGCCCAGTTGGTGGACTCCTACGGGAGCAGTACTTC.

This clonotype rates as medium-sized (0.01 to 0.1%). The library was prepared for alpha chains; this beta chain is a stray read, so its frequency means little. V gene TRBV10-1 combines with J gene TRBJ2-5, with TRBD2 matching over 7 bases. Germline V lookup: CDR1 WNHNN, CDR2 SYGVQD (reference sequence). J lost 5 bases, V lost 6 bases, and 9 bases had no gene match. The CDR3 covers 14 residues. The CDR3 DNA is TGCGCCAGCAGCCCCGCGGGGGATGTGGAGACCCAGTACTTC. The encoded protein is CASSPAGDVETQYF.

In its sample, this clonotype is medium-sized. The library was prepared for alpha chains; this beta chain is a stray read, so its frequency means little. This chain connects TRBV20-1 to TRBJ2-1; D is ambiguous. CDR1 and CDR2 from the germline V gene are DFQATT and SNEGSKA (reference sequence). V was clipped by 4 bases and J by 8 bases, with 3 bases between them. The CDR3 loop spans 9 amino acids. In nucleotides, the CDR3 is TGCAGTGCTATGGATGAGCAGTTCTTC. This codes for CSAMDEQFF.

With respect to this clonotype: This beta chain turned up in a library designed for alpha chains; as an off-target read, its abundance says little. The chain carries TRBV5-4 and TRBJ2-3; D call uncertain. Germline loops: CDR1 SGHNT, CDR2 YYREEE (reference sequence). This CDR3 spans 14 amino acids. The V end was cut by 5 bases, the J end by 1 base, with 11 bases between. The CDR3 loop is CASSSPQGTDTQYF. The CDR3 coding sequence is TGTGCCAGCAGTTCCCCGCAGGGCACAGATACGCAGTATTTT.

This clonotype is labeled medium-sized. This beta chain turned up in a library designed for alpha chains; as an off-target read, its abundance says little. The chain has TRBV11-3 and TRBJ2-1, with D uncertain. Germline CDR1 reads SGHNT; CDR2 reads YENEEA. V was pared by 0 bases and J by 1 base, with 1 base between. This CDR3 is built from 13 residues. CDR3 DNA: TGTGCCAGCAGCTTAGAGTCCTACAATGAGCAGTTCTTC. Amino acid sequence: CASSLESYNEQFF.

This clonotype has a handful of counts. A library made for alpha chains picked up this beta chain off target, so its size means little. V gene TRBV7-6 combines with J gene TRBJ1-6; D remains ambiguous. CDR1 and CDR2 (germline): SGHVS, FNYEAQ. Deletions cut 8 bases from V and 8 bases from J, with 4 bases between. CDR3 size: 10 residues. The CDR3 loop reads CASGDSPLHF. The CDR3 coding sequence is TGTGCCAGCGGCGATTCACCCCTCCACTTT.

This clonotype was observed many times. The size of this beta chain means little, since it is a stray read in a library made for alpha chains. The CDR3 DNA is TGCAGTGCTAGAGATTTCACAGGGAAGGTTTTCTACGAGCAGTACTTC. Protein product: CSARDFTGKVFYEQYF. V gene TRBV20-1 combines with J gene TRBJ2-7, with D perhaps matching TRBD1 (6 bases). Per the germline V gene, CDR1 is DFQATT and CDR2 is SNEGSKA (reference sequence). CDR3 size: 16 residues. V was cut by 0 bases and J by 3 bases, with 18 bases left in between.

To note about this clonotype: The library was prepared for alpha chains; this beta chain is a stray read, so its frequency means little. This rearrangement joins TRBV7-9 to TRBJ2-5; D unresolved. V was pared by 5 bases and J by 5 bases, with 6 bases between. The CDR3 consists of 11 residues. Germline CDR1 and CDR2: SEHNR and FQNEAQ (reference sequence). The CDR3 DNA follows: TGTGCCAGCAGCCCCGTCGAGACCCAGTACTTC. This codes for CASSPVETQYF.

This clonotype was recorded at least ten times. A library made for alpha chains picked up this beta chain off target, so its size means little. V gene TRBV7-9 combines with J gene TRBJ2-1; 8 bases align to TRBD2. The J segment lost 2 bases and the V segment lost 3 bases, leaving 3 bases of the junction unmatched. The CDR3 consists of 15 residues. The germline V gene encodes CDR1 SEHNR and CDR2 FQNEAQ (reference sequence). The CDR3 region has the DNA TGTGCCAGCAGCTTGAGCGGGAGCCCCTACAATGAGCAGTTCTTC. Residues: CASSLSGSPYNEQFF.

For this clonotype: For a library built for alpha chains, this beta chain is a stray read; little rests on its size. Written as DNA, the CDR3 is TGTGCCACCAGTGATCCTTCCGGGACAGCCTACAATGAGCAGTTCTTC. Residues: CATSDPSGTAYNEQFF. The chain uses TRBV24-1 and TRBJ2-1; 7 nucleotides align to TRBD1. The CDR3 is 16 amino acids. Germline V gene sequence: CDR1 KGHDR, CDR2 SFDVKD. V shed 3 bases, J shed 2 bases, and the junction held 6 bases outside the gene matches.

This clonotype is categorized as medium-sized. This beta chain was picked up by a library intended for alpha chains and is off target, so its count carries little meaning. This chain links TRBV20-1 with TRBJ2-7; D is possibly TRBD2 (6 bases). The CDR3 consists of 12 residues. Per the germline V gene, CDR1 is DFQATT and CDR2 is SNEGSKA (reference sequence). CDR3 residues: CSGGGGFYEQYF. The CDR3 nucleotides are TGCAGCGGAGGTGGAGGGTTCTACGAGCAGTACTTC.

In its sample, this clonotype was seen a few times. This beta chain appears as a stray read in a library generated for alpha chains; its size is not informative. The V and J genes are TRBV3-1 and TRBJ1-5, with D unresolved. Germline V CDR1 and CDR2: LGHDT, YNNKEL (reference sequence). The V and J ends lost 0 bases and 4 bases respectively, with 10 bases between them. The CDR3 totals 15 residues. Here the CDR3 reads CASSQDGLGNQPQHF. The CDR3 nucleotides read TGTGCCAGCAGCCAAGATGGCTTAGGGAATCAGCCCCAGCATTTT.

A word on this clonotype: With the library built for alpha chains, this beta chain is off target and its frequency is not meaningful. The rearrangement joins TRBV20-1 to TRBJ2-7; D is uncertain. V lost 4 bases to trimming and J lost 3 bases, with 7 bases between them. CDR3 length equals 11 residues. Germline V gives CDR1 DFQATT, CDR2 SNEGSKA (reference sequence). This CDR3 reads CSANLDYEQYF. Written as DNA, the CDR3 is TGCAGTGCTAACCTAGACTACGAGCAGTACTTC.

With regard to this clonotype: Since the library was made to target alpha chains, this beta chain is a stray read and its abundance is not meaningful. The chain joins TRBV19 to TRBJ2-2; D call uncertain. V was cut by 6 bases and J by 2 bases, with 7 bases left in between. Germline loops: CDR1 LNHDA, CDR2 SQIVND (reference sequence). The CDR3 consists of 13 residues. CDR3 sequence reads: CASSEPNTGELFF. In nucleotides, the CDR3 is TGTGCCAGTAGCGAACCTAACACCGGGGAGCTGTTTTTT.

This clonotype has a count of ten or more. Since the library was made to target alpha chains, this beta chain is a stray read and its abundance is not meaningful. The chain carries TRBV7-9 and TRBJ2-2; 10 nucleotides agree with TRBD2. The length of the CDR3 is 18 residues. Trimming cost V 5 bases and J 4 bases; bases outside gene matches: 13. In germline, CDR1 is SEHNR, CDR2 FQNEAQ (reference sequence). The CDR3 loop reads CASSPNQRGGLTTGELFF. Written as DNA, the CDR3 is TGTGCCAGCAGCCCGAACCAGCGGGGGGGCCTCACCACCGGGGAGCTGTTTTTT.

As for this clonotype: Since the library was made to target alpha chains, this beta chain is a stray read and its abundance is not meaningful. V gene TRBV7-2 combines with J gene TRBJ2-5, with D uncertain. Germline V gene lookup returns CDR1 SGHTA and CDR2 FQGNSA. The V end lost 1 base, the J end lost 0 bases, and 6 bases lay between the germline ends. There are 14 residues in the CDR3. CDR3 in DNA: TGTGCCAGCAGCTTAGGCCAGGACCAAGAGACCCAGTACTTC. Protein: CASSLGQDQETQYF.

Points on this clonotype: This beta chain is a stray sequence in a library constructed for alpha chains; its clone size is not meaningful. This chain connects TRBV6-1 to TRBJ1-1; possible D gene TRBD1, 5 bases. This CDR3 contains 12 residues. With 8 bases removed from V and 7 bases from J, the gap between germline ends came to 14 bases. The germline V gene has CDR1 MNHNS and CDR2 SASEGT. The CDR3 bases are TGTGCCAGCGGTCGTGGGGGTCTTGAAGCTTTCTTT. It translates to CASGRGGLEAFF.

The table lists this clonotype with many counts. Being off target in a library aimed at alpha chains, this beta chain has a size of little meaning. The chain links TRBV7-3 to TRBJ2-3; D call uncertain. This CDR3 has 13 residues. Germline CDR1 and CDR2: SGHTA and FQGTGA. The germline V and J ends were trimmed by 2 bases and 2 bases, with 5 bases remaining between them. CDR3 coding DNA: TGTGCCAGCAGCTTACAGGCCACAGATACGCAGTATTTT. Translated, it gives CASSLQATDTQYF.

Comment on this clonotype: This beta chain appears as a stray read in a library generated for alpha chains; its size is not informative. This chain uses TRBV3-1 with TRBJ2-7; D tentatively reads TRBD1 or TRBD2 (5 bases each). The CDR3 extends over 13 amino acids. Trimming removed 4 bases from V and 3 bases from J, with 10 bases in between. Germline loops: CDR1 LGHDT, CDR2 YNNKEL (reference sequence). CDR3 bases: TGTGCCAGCAGCCCCCTGGGGGTCTACGAGCAGTACTTC. It codes for CASSPLGVYEQYF.